The present entry profiles one T cell receptor (beta chain) with its context. Its antigen remains unidentified. This sample is part of a study of cytomegalovirus exposure and HLA in healthy donors. This CDR3 has 12 residues. Trimming pared 0 bases from V and 4 bases from J, leaving 3 bases between. Germline V lookup: CDR1 SGHRS, CDR2 YFSETQ. The study's findings and limits: Exclusion as indistinguishable affected some V segments, including TRBV6-2 and TRBV6-3. A later examination showed that TCR association rates differed by HLA locus, with DRB1 most and HLA-C fewest. For TCR beta chains, V- and J-gene trimming was later linked to a missense DCLRE1C variant. Researchers catalogued around 150 TCR beta chains as cytomegalovirus-associated.

The study ran its PCR with 60 Vbeta and 13 Jbeta primers. TCRdb's copy holds only in-frame clones and misses some; the assay was immunoSEQ multiplex PCR. Here the sample table reports more than 95,000 clones. The TCR originated in a man aged 18 to 29 in good health and CMV-seronegative. The sequencing input was PBMCs. This rearrangement joins TRBV5-1 to TRBJ2-3; D remains ambiguous. CDR3 sequence: CASSLDSDTQYF. The CDR3 bases are TGCGCCAGCAGCTTGGACTCAGATACGCAGTATTTT.